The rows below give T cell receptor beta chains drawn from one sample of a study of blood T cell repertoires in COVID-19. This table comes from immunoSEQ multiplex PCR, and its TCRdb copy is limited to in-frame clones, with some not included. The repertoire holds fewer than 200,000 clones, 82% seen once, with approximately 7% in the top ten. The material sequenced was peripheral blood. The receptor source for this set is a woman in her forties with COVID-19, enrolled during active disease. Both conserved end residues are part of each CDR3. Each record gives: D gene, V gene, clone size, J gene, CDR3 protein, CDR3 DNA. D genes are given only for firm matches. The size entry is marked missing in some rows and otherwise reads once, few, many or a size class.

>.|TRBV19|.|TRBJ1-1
CASSIGGRATEAFF
TGTGCCAGTAGTATAGGGGGCAGGGCCACTGAAGCTTTCTTT
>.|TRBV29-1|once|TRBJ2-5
CSVEPSRTQYF
TGCAGCGTTGAACCTTCCCGGACCCAGTACTTC
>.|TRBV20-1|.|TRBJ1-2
CSASHQGHGYTF
TGCAGTGCTAGTCATCAGGGCCATGGCTACACCTTC
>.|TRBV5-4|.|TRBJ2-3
CASSLYDTQYF
TGTGCCAGCAGCTTGTATGATACGCAGTATTTT
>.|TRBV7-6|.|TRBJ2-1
CASSLDAVRENEQFF
TGTGCCAGCAGCTTAGATGCGGTACGGGAGAATGAGCAGTTCTTC
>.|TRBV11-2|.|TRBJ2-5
CASSPSGGQETQYF
TGTGCCAGCAGCCCCTCCGGTGGTCAAGAGACCCAGTACTTC
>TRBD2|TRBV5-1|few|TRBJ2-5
CASSFGLAGEGETQYF
TGCGCCAGCAGCTTTGGACTAGCGGGAGAGGGTGAGACCCAGTACTTC
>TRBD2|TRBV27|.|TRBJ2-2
CASSLTSGNTGELFF
TGTGCCAGCAGTTTAACTAGCGGGAACACCGGGGAGCTGTTTTTT
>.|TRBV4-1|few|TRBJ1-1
CASSQNREAFF
TGCGCCAGCAGCCAGAACAGGGAAGCTTTCTTT
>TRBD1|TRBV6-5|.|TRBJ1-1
CASSYDRGSPEAFF
TGTGCCAGCAGTTACGACAGGGGATCCCCTGAAGCTTTCTTT
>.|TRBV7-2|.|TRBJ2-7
CASSFSSYEQYF
TGTGCCAGCAGTTTCAGCTCCTACGAGCAGTACTTC
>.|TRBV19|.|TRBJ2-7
CASIEAGPPFSYEQYF
TGTGCCAGTATCGAGGCGGGACCCCCCTTTTCCTACGAGCAGTACTTC
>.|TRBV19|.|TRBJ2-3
CASSIGGSQDTQYF
TGTGCCAGTAGTATCGGCGGATCCCAAGATACGCAGTATTTT
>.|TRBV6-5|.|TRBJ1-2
CASSTTGAAVYGYTF
TGTGCCAGCAGTACCACTGGGGCGGCCGTATATGGCTACACCTTC
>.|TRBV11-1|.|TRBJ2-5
CASSLARGVLGETQYF
TGTGCCAGCAGCCTGGCCAGGGGCGTATTGGGAGAGACCCAGTACTTC
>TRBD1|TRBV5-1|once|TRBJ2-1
CASSLVSPGQVGSSYNEQFF
TGCGCCAGCAGCTTGGTATCACCGGGACAGGTGGGGAGCTCCTACAATGAGCAGTTCTTC
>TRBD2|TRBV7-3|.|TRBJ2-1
CASSLDRAGGLEQFF
TGTGCCAGCAGCTTAGATCGAGCGGGGGGGCTTGAGCAGTTCTTC